This TCR beta chain was documented in a study of beta chain features in type 1 diabetes. Study-wide results and caveats: Moderately but significantly shorter TCRB CDR3s were found in Type 1 diabetes patients in all four CD4+ subsets. For cells with high TCR expression, cDNA sequencing could yield over-representation. The naive, central memory and Treg TCRB repertoires showed an apparent similarity that was greater among patients than among healthy donors.

The investigators reverse transcribed all of the isolated RNA, so they sequenced expressed TCRB transcripts. Clones were sequenced by immunoSEQ multiplex PCR, and TCRdb holds only the in-frame ones, with some missing. The sample lists approximately 260,000 clones, approximately 25% seen once, with 0.012% in the top ten. V dropped 0 bases and J dropped 5 bases, with 12 bases sitting between them. Germline assignment: CDR1 SGDLS and CDR2 YYNGEE. This CDR3 is built from 14 residues. Turning to this clone: Its antigen remains unknown.

The chain recombines TRBV9 with TRBJ2-7; perhaps TRBD1 as D (6 bases). Sequencing used naive CD4+ T cells from blood. The receptor was isolated from a woman aged 25-40 years with type 1 diabetes. CDR3 sequence (DNA): TGTGCCAGCAGCGTAGCAGGGCAGGGGAACGAGCAGTACTTC. This codes for CASSVAGQGNEQYF.